This TCR beta chain was captured by sequencing in a study of cytomegalovirus exposure and HLA in healthy donors. The V end was cut by 0 bases, the J end by 8 bases, with 19 bases between. Germline values: CDR1 LGHNA, CDR2 YNFKEQ. CDR3 length: 16 residues. The PCR made use of 60 Vbeta and 13 Jbeta primers. TCRdb's table, derived via immunoSEQ multiplex PCR, lists solely in-frame clones and lacks some. Of fewer than 150,000 clones listed, approximately 80% are singletons. This sequence originates from a man between 45 and 60 years old in good health and CMV-seronegative. The sequenced sample consisted of PBMCs. This chain joins TRBV4-2 and TRBJ1-2; TRBD1 is a possible D gene (6 bases). CDR3 residues: CASSQDRSRGGRGYTF. CDR3 coding DNA: TGTGCCAGCAGCCAAGATCGAAGTAGAGGGGGTCGAGGCTACACCTTC.